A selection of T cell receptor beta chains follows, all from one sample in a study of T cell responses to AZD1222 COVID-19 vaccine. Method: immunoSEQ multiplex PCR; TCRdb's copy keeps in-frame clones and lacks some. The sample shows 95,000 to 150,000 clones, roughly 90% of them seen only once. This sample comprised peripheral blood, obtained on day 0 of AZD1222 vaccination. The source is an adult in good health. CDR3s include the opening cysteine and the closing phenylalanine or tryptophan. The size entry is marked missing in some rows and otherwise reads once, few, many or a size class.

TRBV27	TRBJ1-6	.	CASSFQRSSYNSPLHF
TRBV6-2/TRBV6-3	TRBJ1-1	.	CASSYARKNTEAFF
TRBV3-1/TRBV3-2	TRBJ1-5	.	CASSHEGQPQHF
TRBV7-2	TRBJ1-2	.	CASSLGAGLRINYGYTF
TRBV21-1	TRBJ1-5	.	CASSKGGWQGGNQPQHF
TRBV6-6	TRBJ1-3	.	CASSPTTGQGLWSGNTIYF
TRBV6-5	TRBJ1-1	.	CASSLKTLTEAFF
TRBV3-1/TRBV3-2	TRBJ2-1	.	CASSHRTSGGNGEQFF
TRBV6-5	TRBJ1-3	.	CASHPGGRGNTIYF
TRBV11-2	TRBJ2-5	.	CASSLGEETQYF
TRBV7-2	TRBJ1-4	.	CASSPQRQANEKLFF
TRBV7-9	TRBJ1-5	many	CASSLAVGYSNQPQHF
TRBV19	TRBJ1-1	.	CASSPRRGRENTEAFF
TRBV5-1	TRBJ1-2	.	CASSLGARDGPDGYTF
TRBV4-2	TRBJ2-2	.	CASSQIGNTGELFF
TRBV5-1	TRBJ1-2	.	CASSLEPGHGSNYGYTF
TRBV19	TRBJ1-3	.	CASRAESSGNTIYF
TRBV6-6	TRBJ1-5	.	CASSYSGRGTQHF
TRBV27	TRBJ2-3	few	CASSPLDLPTDTQYF
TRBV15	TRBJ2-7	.	CATSLAGGYEQYF
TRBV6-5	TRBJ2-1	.	CAARPWGPYNEQFF
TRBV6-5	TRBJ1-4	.	CASRTQGLNEKLFF
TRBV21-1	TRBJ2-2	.	CASSKPAKGTGGPNTGELFF
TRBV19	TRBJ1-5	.	CASSIDFRGRQPQHF
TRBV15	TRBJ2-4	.	CATSRGSGGALAKNIQYF
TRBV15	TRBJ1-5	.	CATSGSRNQPQHF
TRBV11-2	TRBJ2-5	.	CASSLDPKTQYF
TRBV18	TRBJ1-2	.	CASSPGFQGMRNGYTF
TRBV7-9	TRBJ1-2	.	CASSAAGYTF
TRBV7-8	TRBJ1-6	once	CASSRLGAGPLRNSPLHF
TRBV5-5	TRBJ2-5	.	CASSPGLAGVETQYF
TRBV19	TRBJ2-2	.	CASTWTENTGELFF
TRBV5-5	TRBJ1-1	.	CASSLGLALVNTEAFF
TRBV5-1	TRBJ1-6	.	CASSLDKTGDYNSPLHF
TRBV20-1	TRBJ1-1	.	CSASPRALTEAFF
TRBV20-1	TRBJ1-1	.	CSAQNPSEAFF
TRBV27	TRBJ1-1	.	CASRLQGLGLNTEAFF
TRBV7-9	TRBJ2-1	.	CASSLGGSYNEQFF
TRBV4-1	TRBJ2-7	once	CASSQRRPGLAGRQSSYEQYF
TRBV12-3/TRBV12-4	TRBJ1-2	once	CASSSTGIYGYTF
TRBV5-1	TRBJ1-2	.	CASRSGTGEYGYTF
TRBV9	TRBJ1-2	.	CASSEDRGAYGYTF
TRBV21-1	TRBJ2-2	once	CASSKAARGSPGELFF
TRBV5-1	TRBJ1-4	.	CASSLSRGTNEKLFF
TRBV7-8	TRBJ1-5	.	CASSPGDRRSQPQHF
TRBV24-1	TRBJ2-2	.	CATSDLQAGGELFF
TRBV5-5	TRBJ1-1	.	CASSGGPVDTEAFF